The subject of this entry is one T cell receptor beta chain. CDR1 is SGDLS and CDR2 is YYNGEE in the germline V gene. Trimming left V 4 bases short and J 6 bases short, with 12 bases between. The CDR3 contains 13 residues. Profiled with immunoSEQ multiplex PCR; TCRdb holds only in-frame clones, not every one. Of nearly 250,000 clones listed, 86% are singletons. This sample was taken from a study of blood T cell repertoires in COVID-19. The chain has TRBV9 and TRBJ2-3; D perhaps matches TRBD1 (6 bases). This TCR derives from a woman between 45 and 65 years old who had recovered from COVID-19. Sequenced material: PBMCs or T cells enriched from blood (not recorded which). CDR3: CASSQNREDTQYF. In DNA, the CDR3 is TGTGCCAGCAGCCAAAACAGGGAGGATACGCAGTATTTT.